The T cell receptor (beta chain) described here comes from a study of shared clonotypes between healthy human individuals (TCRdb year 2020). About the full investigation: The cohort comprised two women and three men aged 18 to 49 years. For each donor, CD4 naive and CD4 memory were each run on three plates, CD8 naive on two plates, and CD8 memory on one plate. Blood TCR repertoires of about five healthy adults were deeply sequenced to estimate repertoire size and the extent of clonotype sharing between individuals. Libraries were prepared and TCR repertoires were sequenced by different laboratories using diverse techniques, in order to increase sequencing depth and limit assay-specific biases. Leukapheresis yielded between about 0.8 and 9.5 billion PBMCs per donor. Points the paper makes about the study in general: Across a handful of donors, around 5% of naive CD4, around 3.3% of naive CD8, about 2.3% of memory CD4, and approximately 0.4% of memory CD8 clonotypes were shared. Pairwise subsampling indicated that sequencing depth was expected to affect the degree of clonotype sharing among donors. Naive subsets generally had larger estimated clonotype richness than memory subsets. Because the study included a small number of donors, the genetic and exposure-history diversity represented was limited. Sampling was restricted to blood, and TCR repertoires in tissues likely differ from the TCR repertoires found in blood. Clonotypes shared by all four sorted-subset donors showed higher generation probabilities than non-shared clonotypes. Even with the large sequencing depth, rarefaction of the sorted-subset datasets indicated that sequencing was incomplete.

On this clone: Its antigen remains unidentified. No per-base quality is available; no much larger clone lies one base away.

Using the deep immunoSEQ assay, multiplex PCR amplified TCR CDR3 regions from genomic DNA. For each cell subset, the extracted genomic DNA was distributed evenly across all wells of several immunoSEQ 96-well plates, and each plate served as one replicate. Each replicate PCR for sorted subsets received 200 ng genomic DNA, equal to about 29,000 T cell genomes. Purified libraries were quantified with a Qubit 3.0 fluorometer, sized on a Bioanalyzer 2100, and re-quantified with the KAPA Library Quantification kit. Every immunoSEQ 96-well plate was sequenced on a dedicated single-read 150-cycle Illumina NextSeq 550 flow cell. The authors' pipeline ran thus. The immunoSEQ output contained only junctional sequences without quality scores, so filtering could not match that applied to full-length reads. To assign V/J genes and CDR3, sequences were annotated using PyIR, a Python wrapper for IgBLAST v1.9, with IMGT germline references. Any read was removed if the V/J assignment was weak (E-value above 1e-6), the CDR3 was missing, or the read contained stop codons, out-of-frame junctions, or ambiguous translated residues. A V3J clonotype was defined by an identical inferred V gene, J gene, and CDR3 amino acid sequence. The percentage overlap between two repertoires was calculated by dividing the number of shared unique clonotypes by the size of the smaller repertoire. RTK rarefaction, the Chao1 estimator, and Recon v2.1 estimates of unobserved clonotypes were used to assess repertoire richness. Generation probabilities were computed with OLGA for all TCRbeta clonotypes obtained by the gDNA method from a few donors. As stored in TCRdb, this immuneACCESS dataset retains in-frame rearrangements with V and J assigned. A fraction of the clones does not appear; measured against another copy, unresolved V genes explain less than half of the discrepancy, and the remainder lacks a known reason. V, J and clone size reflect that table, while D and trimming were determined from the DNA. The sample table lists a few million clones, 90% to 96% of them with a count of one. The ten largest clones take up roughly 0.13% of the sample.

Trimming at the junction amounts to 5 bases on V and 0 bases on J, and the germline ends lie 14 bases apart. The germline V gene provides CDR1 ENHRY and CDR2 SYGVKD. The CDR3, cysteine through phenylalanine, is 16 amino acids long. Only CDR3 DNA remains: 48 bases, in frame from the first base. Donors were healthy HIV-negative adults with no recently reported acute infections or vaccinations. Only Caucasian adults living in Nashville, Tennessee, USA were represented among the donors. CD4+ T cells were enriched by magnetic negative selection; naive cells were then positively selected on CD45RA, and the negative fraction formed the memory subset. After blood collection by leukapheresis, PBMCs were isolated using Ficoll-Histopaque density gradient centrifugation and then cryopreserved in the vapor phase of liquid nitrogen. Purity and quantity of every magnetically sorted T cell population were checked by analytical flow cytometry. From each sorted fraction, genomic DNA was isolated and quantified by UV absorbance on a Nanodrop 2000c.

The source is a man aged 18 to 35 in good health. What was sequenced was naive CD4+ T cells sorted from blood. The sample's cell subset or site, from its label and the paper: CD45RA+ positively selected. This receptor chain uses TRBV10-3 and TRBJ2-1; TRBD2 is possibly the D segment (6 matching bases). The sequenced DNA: TGTGCCATCAGTATCCAGACTAGAAGCTCCTACAATGAGCAGTTCTTC. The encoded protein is CAISIQTRSSYNEQFF.